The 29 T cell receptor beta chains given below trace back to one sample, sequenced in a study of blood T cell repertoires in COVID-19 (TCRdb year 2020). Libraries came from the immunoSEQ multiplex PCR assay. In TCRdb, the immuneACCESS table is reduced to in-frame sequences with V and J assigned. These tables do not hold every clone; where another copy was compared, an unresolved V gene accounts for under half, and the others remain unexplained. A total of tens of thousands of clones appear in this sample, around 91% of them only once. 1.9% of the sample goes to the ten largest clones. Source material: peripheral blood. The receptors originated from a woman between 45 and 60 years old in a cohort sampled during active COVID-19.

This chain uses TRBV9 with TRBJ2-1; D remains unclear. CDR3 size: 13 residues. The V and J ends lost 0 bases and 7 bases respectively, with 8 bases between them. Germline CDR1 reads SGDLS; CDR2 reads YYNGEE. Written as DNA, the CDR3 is TGTGCCAGCAGCGTAGCTACGAGGAATGAGCAGTTCTTC. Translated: CASSVATRNEQFF. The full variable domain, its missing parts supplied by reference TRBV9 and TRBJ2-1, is DSGVTQTPKHLITATGQRVTLRCSPRSGDLSVYWYQQSLDQGLQFLIQYYNGEERAKGNILERFSAQQFPDLHSELNLSSLELGDSALYFCASSVATRNEQFFGPGTRLTVL.

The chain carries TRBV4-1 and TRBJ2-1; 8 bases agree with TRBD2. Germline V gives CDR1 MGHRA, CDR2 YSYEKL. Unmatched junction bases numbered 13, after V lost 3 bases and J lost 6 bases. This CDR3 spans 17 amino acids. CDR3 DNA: TGCGCCAGCAGCCAGGATGGAATCCGGGGGGGGATCAATGAGCAGTTCTTC. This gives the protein CASSQDGIRGGINEQFF.

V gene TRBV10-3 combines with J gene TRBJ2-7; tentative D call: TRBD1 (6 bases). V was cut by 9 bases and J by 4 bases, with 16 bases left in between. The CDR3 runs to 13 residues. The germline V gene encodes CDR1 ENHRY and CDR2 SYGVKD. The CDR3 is CAMASPTGYEQYF. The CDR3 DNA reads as TGTGCCATGGCGAGCCCGACAGGATACGAGCAGTACTTC.

The CDR3: CASSLDRNQPQHF. The DNA for the CDR3 is TGTGCCAGCAGCTTAGACAGGAATCAGCCCCAGCATTTT. The V gene is TRBV7-8, the J gene TRBJ1-5; possibly TRBD1 for D (5 bases). Germline V gives CDR1 SGHVS, CDR2 FQNEAQ. The ends were cut back, 1 base at V and 4 bases at J, with 5 bases in the middle. CDR3 length: 13 residues.

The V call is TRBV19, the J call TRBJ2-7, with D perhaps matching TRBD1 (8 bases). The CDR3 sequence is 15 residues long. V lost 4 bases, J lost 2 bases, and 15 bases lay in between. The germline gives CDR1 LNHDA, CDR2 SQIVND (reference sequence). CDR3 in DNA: TGTGCCAGTAGTACGACAGGGGCGGGAGCCTACGAGCAGTACTTC. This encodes CASSTTGAGAYEQYF.

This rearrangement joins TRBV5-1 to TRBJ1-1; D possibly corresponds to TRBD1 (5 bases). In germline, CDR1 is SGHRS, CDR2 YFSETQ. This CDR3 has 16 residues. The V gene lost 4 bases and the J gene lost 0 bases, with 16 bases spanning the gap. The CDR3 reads CASSQEGHLVNTEAFF. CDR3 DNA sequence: TGCGCCAGCAGCCAAGAAGGACACCTCGTGAACACTGAAGCTTTCTTT.

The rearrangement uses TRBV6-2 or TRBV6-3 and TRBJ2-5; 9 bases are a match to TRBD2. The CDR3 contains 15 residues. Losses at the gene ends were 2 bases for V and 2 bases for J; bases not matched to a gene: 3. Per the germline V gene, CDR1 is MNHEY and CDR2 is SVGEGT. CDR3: CASSYLAGMQETQYF. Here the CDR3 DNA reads TGTGCCAGCAGTTACCTAGCGGGAATGCAAGAGACCCAGTACTTC.

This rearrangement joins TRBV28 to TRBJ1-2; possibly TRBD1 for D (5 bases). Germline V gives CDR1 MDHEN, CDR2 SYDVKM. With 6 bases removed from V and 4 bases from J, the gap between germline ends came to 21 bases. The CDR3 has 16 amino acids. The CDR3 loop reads CASSGRGLAGIYGYTF. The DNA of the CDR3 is TGTGCCAGCAGCGGGAGGGGCCTGGCGGGCATCTATGGCTACACCTTC.

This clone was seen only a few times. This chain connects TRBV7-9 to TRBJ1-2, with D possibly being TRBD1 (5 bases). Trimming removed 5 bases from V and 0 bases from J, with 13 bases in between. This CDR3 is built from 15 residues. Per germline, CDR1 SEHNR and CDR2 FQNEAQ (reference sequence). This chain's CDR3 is CASSRTGVPNYGYTF. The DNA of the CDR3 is TGTGCCAGCAGCAGAACAGGAGTTCCTAACTATGGCTACACCTTC.

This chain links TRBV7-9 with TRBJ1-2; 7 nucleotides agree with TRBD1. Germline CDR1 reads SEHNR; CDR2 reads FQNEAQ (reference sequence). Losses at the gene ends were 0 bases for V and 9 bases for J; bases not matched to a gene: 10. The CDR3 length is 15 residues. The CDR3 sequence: CASSLAQTGSDRYTF. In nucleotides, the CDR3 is TGTGCCAGCAGCTTAGCGCAGACAGGGAGCGATCGCTACACCTTC.

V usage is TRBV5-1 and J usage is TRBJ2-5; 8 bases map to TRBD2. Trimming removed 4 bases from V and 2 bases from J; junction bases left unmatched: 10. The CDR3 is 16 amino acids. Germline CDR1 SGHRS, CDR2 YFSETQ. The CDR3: CASSPLGAGVQETQYF. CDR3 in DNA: TGCGCCAGCAGCCCGCTGGGAGCGGGGGTTCAAGAGACCCAGTACTTC.

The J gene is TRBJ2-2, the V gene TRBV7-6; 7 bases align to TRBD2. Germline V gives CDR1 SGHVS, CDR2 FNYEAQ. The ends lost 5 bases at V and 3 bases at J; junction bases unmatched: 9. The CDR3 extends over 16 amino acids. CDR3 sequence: CASSQAAGRDTGELFF. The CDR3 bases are TGTGCCAGCAGCCAAGCAGCGGGGAGGGACACCGGGGAGCTGTTTTTT.

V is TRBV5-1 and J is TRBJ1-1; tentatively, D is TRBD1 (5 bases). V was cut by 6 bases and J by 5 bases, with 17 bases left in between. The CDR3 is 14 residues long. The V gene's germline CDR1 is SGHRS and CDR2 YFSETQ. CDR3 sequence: CASMRGTVGTEAFF. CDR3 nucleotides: TGCGCCAGCATGCGGGGGACCGTTGGGACTGAAGCTTTCTTT.

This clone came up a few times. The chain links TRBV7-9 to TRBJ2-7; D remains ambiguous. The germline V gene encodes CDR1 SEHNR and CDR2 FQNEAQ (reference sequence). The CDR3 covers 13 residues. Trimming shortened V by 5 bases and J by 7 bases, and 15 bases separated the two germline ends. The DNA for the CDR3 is TGTGCCAGCAGCCCCGTTACTAAGAGGGAGCAGTACTTC. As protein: CASSPVTKREQYF.

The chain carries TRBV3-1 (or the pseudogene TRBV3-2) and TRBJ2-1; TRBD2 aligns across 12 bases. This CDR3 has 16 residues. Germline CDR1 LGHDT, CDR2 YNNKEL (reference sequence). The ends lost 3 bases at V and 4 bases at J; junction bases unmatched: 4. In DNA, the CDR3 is TGTGCCAGCAGCCATTACCTAGCGGGGGGGTACAATGAGCAGTTCTTC. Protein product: CASSHYLAGGYNEQFF.

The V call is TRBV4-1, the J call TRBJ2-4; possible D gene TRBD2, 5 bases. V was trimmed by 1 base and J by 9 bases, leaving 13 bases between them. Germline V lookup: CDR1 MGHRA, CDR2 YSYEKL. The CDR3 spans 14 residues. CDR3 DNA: TGCGCCAGCAGCCAAGCTCCTAGGGAGATCATTCAGTACTTC. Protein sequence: CASSQAPREIIQYF.

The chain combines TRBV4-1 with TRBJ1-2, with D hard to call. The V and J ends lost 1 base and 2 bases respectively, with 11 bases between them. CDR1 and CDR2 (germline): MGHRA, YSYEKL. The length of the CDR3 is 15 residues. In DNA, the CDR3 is TGCGCCAGCAGCCAAGTCGGCAGGAGGAACTATGGCTACACCTTC. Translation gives CASSQVGRRNYGYTF.

The chain's CDR3 is CASSQDRGRGYTF. Here the CDR3 DNA reads TGTGCCAGCAGCCAGGACAGGGGGCGAGGCTACACCTTC. V gene TRBV11-2 combines with J gene TRBJ1-2; 11 nucleotides match TRBD1. V was pared by 5 bases and J by 8 bases, with 4 bases of the junction left unmatched. The CDR3 runs 13 residues. CDR1 and CDR2 from the germline V gene are SGHAT and FQNNGV.

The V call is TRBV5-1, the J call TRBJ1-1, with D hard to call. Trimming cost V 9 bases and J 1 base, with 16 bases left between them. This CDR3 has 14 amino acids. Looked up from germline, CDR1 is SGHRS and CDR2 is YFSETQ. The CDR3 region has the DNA TGCGCCACCCGCGAGCGGACGGGGAACACTGAAGCTTTCTTT. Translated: CATRERTGNTEAFF.

DNA for the CDR3: TGTGCCAGCAGCAAACAGACAGGGGGAAACACCGGGGAGCTGTTTTTT. Its protein is CASSKQTGGNTGELFF. The chain joins TRBV11-2 to TRBJ2-2; TRBD1 matches 9 bases. Trimming took 5 bases from V and 2 from J; bases not matched to a gene: 6. The CDR3 is 16 amino acids. CDR1 is SGHAT, CDR2 FQNNGV, per germline. Using reference TRBV11-2 and TRBJ2-2 for the parts outside the CDR3, the full variable domain is EAGVAQSPRYKIIEKRQSVAFWCNPISGHATLYWYQQILGQGPKLLIQFQNNGVVDDSQLPKDRFSAERLKGVDSTLKIQPAKLEDSAVYLCASSKQTGGNTGELFFGEGSRLTVL.

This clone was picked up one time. The CDR3: CASIDSATNEKLFF. CDR3 nucleotides: TGTGCCAGCATAGACAGCGCAACTAATGAAAAACTGTTTTTT. This sequence joins TRBV6-5 and TRBJ1-4; maybe TRBD1 (5 bases). Germline CDR1 MNHEY, CDR2 SVGAGI. Trimming took 7 bases from V and 0 from J, leaving 9 bases between them. This CDR3 is 14 amino acids long.

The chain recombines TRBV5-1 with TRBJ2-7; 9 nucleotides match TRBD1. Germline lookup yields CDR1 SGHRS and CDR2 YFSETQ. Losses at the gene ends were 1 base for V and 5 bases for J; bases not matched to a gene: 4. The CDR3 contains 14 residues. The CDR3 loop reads CASSLRQGGHEQYF. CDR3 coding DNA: TGCGCCAGCAGCTTGCGACAGGGGGGCCACGAGCAGTACTTC. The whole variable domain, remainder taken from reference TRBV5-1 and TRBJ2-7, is KAGVTQTPRYLIKTRGQQVTLSCSPISGHRSVSWYQQTPGQGLQFLFEYFSETQRNKGNFPGRFSGRQFSNSRSEMNVSTLELGDSALYLCASSLRQGGHEQYFGPGTRLTVT.

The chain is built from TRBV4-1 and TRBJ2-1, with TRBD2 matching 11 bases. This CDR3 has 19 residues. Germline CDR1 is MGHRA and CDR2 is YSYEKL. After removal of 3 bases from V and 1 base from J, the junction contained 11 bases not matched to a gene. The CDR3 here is CASSHPGTSGLGSYNEQFF. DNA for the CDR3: TGCGCCAGCAGCCACCCCGGGACTAGCGGTTTAGGGTCCTACAATGAGCAGTTCTTC.

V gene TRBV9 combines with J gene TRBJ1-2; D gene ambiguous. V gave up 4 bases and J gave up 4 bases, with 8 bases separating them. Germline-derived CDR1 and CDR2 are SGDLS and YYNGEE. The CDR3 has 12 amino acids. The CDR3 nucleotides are TGTGCCAGCAGCCCTAGTTTCTATGGCTACACCTTC. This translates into CASSPSFYGYTF. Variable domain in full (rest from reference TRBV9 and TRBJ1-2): DSGVTQTPKHLITATGQRVTLRCSPRSGDLSVYWYQQSLDQGLQFLIQYYNGEERAKGNILERFSAQQFPDLHSELNLSSLELGDSALYFCASSPSFYGYTFGSGTRLTVV.

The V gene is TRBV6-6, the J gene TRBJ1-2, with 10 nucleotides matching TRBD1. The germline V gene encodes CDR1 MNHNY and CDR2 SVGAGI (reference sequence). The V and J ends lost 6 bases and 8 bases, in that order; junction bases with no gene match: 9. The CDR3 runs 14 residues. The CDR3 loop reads CASRSLDRGLGYTF. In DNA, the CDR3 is TGTGCCAGCAGGTCACTTGACAGGGGGCTGGGCTACACCTTC.

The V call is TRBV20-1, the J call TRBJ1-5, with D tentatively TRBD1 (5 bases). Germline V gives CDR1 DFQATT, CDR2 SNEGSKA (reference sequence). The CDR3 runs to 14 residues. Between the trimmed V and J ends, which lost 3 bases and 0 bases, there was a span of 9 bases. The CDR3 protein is CSASGGVSNQPQHF. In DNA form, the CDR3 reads TGCAGTGCTAGTGGGGGGGTTAGCAATCAGCCCCAGCATTTT.

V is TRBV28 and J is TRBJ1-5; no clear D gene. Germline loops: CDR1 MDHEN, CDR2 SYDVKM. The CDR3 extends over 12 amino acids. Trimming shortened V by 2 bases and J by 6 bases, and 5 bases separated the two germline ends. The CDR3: CASSLRSQPQHF. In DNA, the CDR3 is TGTGCCAGCAGTTTACGGAGTCAGCCCCAGCATTTT.

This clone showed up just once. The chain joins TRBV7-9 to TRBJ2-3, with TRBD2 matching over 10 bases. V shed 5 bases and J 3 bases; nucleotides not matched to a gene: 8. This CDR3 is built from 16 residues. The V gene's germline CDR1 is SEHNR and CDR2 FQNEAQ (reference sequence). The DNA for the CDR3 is TGTGCCAGCAGCACCCAAGCGGGGGGGCCGACAGATACGCAGTATTTT. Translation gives CASSTQAGGPTDTQYF.

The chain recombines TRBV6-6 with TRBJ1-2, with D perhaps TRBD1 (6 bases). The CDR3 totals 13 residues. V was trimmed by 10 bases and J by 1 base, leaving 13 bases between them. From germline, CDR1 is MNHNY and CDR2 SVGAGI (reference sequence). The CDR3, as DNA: TGTGCCAACTCGGACAGCATTAACTATGGCTACACCTTC. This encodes CANSDSINYGYTF.